This T cell receptor beta chain stems from a study of blood T cell repertoires in COVID-19. This CDR3 contains 16 residues. V dropped 0 bases and J dropped 8; count of bases not matched to a gene: 7. The V gene's germline CDR1 is KGHSH and CDR2 LQKENI. TCRdb's table, derived via immunoSEQ multiplex PCR, lists solely in-frame clones and lacks some. The table records about 270,000 clones, about 91% of them present only once. Participants were aged about 18 to 100 years, lived in around 25 US areas, and enrolled virtually. The chain recombines TRBV18 with TRBJ2-1; 10 bases fit TRBD2. The TCR was taken from a woman between 40 and 50 years old with acute COVID-19. The sample comprised PBMCs or T cells enriched from blood (not recorded which). The CDR3 here is CASSPPGLAGVDEQFF. CDR3 nucleotides: TGTGCCAGCTCACCACCGGGGCTAGCGGGAGTAGATGAGCAGTTCTTC.